This is a list of T cell receptor delta chains from one sample in a study of human gamma delta and Vdelta1 T cells. Their cognate antigens are unknown. TCRdb made new clone calls on the PCR reads using CATT. Here the sample spans several thousand delta-chain clones, roughly 41% being singletons. What was sequenced was Vdelta1 gamma-delta T cells from blood grown in culture (DOT cells). These receptors all come from a human donor in good health. Both conserved end residues are trimmed from each CDR3.

>TRDV1
ALGEQAFKASPALSNTGEADKFI
>TRDV1
ALGGSGLGAQGRTDKLI
>TRDV1
ALSSYTDKLI
>TRDV1
ALGGLRTAYWGTTDKLI
>TRDV1
ALGETGLPSALGVGQILI
>TRDV1
ALGDRLGGGDGLI
>TRDV1
ALAGSQPTGVSWGILADKLI
>TRDV1
ALGELGSSNWGIYTDKLI
>TRDV1
ALGEGPPHPGWLILGDTTYTDKLI
>TRDV1
ALGNPSFRGRGITLTDKLI
>TRDV1
ALGFRSPHLVGDTDKLI
>TRDV1
ALGDPLPLGDTLRLI
>TRDV1
ALGELLFPAGGYSVCTDKLI